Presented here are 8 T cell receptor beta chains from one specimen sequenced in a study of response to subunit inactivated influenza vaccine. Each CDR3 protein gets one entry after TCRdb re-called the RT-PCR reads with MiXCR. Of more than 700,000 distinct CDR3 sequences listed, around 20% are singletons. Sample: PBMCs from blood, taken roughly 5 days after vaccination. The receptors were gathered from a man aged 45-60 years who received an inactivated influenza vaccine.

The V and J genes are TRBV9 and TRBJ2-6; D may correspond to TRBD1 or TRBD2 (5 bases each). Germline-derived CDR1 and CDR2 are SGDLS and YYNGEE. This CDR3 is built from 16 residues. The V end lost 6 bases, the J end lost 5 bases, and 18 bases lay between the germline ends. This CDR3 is CASTPTRGWRANVLTF. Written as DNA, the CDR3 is TGTGCCAGCACCCCCACGAGGGGTTGGCGGGCCAACGTCCTGACTTTC.

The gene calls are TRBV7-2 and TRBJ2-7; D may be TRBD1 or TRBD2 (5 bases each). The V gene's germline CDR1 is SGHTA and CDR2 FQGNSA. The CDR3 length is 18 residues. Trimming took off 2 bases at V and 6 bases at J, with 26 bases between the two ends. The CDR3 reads CASSLSAVQGRDGLEQYF. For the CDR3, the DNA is TGTGCCAGCAGCTTATCGGCTGTTCAGGGACGTGACGGTCTCGAGCAGTACTTC.

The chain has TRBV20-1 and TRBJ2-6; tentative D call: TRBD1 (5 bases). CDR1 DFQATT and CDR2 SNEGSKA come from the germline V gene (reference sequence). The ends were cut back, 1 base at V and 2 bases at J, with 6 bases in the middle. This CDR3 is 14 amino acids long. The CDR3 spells CSARGGAGANVLTF. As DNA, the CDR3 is TGCAGTGCTAGAGGGGGCGCTGGGGCCAACGTCCTGACTTTC.

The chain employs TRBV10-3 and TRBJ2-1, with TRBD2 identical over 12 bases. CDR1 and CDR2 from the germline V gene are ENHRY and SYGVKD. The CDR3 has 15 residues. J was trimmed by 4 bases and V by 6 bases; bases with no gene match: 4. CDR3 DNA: TGTGCCATCAGGTCAACTAGCGGGGGGTACAATGAGCAGTTCTTC. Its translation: CAIRSTSGGYNEQFF.

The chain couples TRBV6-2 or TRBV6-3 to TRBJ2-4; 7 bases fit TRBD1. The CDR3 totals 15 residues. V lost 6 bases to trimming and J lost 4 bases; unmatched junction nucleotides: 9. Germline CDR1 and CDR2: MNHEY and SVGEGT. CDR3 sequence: CASSLRDSEKNIQYF. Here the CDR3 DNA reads TGTGCCAGCAGCCTCCGGGACAGCGAGAAAAACATTCAGTACTTC.

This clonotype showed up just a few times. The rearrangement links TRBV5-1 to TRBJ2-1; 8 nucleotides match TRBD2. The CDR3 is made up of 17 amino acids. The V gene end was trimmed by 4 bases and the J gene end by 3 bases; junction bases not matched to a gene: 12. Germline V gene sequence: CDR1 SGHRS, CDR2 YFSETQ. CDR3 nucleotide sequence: TGCGCCAGCAGCCCCCGTTTTGCGGGGGGCAACTACAATGAGCAGTTCTTC. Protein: CASSPRFAGGNYNEQFF.

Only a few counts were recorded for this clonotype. Here the CDR3 DNA reads TGTGCCAGCAGCCAAGGAAACTACAATGAGCAGTTCTTC. It yields the protein CASSQGNYNEQFF. The chain joins TRBV3-1 to TRBJ2-1; no firm D call. This CDR3 is 13 amino acids long. Germline CDR1 is LGHDT and CDR2 is YNNKEL (reference sequence). V lost 1 base and J lost 3, with 4 bases in between.

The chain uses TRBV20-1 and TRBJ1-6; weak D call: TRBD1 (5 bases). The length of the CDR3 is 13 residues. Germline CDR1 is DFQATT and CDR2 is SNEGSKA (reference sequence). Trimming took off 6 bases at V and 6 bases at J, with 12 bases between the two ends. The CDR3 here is CSAPGRANSPLHF. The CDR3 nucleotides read TGCAGTGCACCGGGACGGGCTAATTCACCCCTCCACTTT.